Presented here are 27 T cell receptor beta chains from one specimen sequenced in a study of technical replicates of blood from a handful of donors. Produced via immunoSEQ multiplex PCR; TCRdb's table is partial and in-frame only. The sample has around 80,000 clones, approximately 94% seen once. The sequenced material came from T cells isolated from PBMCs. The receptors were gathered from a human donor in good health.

Here the CDR3 reads CAIRSGTSSYEQYF. CDR3 DNA: TGTGCCATCAGGTCTGGGACTAGCTCCTACGAGCAGTACTTC. This chain joins TRBV10-3 and TRBJ2-7; 8 positions match TRBD2. The CDR3 sequence is 14 residues long. V was clipped by 6 bases and J by 0 bases; unmatched bases: 4. Germline V gene lookup returns CDR1 ENHRY and CDR2 SYGVKD.

The CDR3 DNA reads as TGCGCCAGCAGCCAAACAGGGACGTTTGTTGAAGCTTTCTTT. Amino acids: CASSQTGTFVEAFF. V usage is TRBV4-1 and J usage is TRBJ1-1; tentatively, D is TRBD1 (6 bases). CDR1 is MGHRA, CDR2 YSYEKL, per germline. The CDR3 is 14 residues long. The V gene lost 2 bases and the J gene lost 7 bases, with 14 bases spanning the gap.

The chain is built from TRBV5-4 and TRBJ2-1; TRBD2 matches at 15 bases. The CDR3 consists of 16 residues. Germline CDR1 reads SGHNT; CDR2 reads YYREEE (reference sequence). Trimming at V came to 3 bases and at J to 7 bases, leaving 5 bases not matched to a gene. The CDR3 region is CASSSAGTSGRNEQFF. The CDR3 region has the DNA TGTGCCAGCAGCTCGGCCGGGACTAGCGGGAGGAATGAGCAGTTCTTC.

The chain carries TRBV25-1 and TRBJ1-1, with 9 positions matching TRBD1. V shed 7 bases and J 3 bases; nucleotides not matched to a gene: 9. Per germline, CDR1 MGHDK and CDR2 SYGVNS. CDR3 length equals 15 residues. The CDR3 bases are TGTGCCAGCAAGCTCGGGACAGGGACTTACACTGAAGCTTTCTTT. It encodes CASKLGTGTYTEAFF.

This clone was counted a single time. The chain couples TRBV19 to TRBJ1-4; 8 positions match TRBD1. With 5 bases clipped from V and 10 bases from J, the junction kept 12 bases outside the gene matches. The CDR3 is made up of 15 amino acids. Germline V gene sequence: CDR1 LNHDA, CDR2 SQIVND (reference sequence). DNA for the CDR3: TGTGCCAGTAGTCCAACCGGGACAGGCAGCGGAAAACTGTTTTTT. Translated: CASSPTGTGSGKLFF.

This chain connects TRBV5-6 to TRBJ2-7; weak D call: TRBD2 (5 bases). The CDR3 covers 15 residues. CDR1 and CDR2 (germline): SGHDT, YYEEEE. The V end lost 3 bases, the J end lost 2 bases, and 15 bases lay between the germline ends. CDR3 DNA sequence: TGTGCCAGCAGCTCGACTAACGAGGTCCCCTACGAGCAGTACTTC. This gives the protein CASSSTNEVPYEQYF.

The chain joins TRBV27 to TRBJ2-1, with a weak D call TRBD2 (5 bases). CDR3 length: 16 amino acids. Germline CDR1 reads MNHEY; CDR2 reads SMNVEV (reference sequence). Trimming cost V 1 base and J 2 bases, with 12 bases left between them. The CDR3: CASSLFSGLTYNEQFF. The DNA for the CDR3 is TGTGCCAGCAGTTTATTCTCCGGACTTACCTACAATGAGCAGTTCTTC.

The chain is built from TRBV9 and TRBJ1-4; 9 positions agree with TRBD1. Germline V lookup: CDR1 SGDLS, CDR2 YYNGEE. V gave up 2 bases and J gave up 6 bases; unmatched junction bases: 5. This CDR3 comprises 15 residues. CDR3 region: CASSVSGTGYEKLFF. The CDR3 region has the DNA TGTGCCAGCAGCGTTTCCGGGACAGGGTATGAAAAACTGTTTTTT.

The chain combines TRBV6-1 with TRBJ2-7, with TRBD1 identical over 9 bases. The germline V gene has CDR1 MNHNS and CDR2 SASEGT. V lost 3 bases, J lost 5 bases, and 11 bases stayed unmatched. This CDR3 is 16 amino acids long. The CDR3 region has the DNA TGTGCCAGCAGTGAGGGAGCCGGGACAGGGATTAACGAGCAGTACTTC. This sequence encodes CASSEGAGTGINEQYF.

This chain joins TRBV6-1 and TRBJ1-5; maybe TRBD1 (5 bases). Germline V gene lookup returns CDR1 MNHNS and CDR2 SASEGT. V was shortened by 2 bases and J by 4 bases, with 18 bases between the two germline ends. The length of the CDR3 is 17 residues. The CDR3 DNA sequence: TGTGCCAGCAGTGAATTCGACAGTGGGGTAGGAAATCAGCCCCAGCATTTT. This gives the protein CASSEFDSGVGNQPQHF.

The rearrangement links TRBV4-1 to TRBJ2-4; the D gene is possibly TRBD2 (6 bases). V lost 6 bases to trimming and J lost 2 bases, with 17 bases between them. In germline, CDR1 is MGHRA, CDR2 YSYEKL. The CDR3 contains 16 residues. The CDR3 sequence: CASSPVGGLTKNIQYF. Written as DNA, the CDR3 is TGCGCCAGCAGTCCCGTCGGGGGATTGACCAAAAACATTCAGTACTTC.

CDR3 in DNA: TGTGCCAGTAGTCCCCACTCACTCGGGACAACTGCGGGCTACACCTTC. Amino acid sequence: CASSPHSLGTTAGYTF. The chain links TRBV19 to TRBJ1-2; D might be TRBD1 (6 bases). Germline CDR1 reads LNHDA; CDR2 reads SQIVND (reference sequence). The CDR3 has 16 residues. V lost 5 bases, J lost 8 bases, and 24 bases lay in between.

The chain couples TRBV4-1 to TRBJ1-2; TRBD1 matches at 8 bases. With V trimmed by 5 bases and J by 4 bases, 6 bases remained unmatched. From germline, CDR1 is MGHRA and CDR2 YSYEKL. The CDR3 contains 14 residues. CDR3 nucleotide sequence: TGCGCCAGCAGCGGAGTGGGACAGGCCTATGGCTACACCTTC. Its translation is CASSGVGQAYGYTF.

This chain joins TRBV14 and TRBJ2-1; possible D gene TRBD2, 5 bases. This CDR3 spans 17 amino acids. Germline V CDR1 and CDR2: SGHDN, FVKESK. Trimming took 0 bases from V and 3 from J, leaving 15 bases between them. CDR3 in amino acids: CASSQDLGVIDYNEQFF. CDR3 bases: TGTGCCAGCAGCCAAGATCTGGGAGTAATAGACTACAATGAGCAGTTCTTC.

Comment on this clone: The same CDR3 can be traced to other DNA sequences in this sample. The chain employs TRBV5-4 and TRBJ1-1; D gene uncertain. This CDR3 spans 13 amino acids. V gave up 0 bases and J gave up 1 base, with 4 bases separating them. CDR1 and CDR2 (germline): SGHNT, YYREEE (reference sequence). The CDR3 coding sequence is TGTGCCAGCAGCTTGGGAGGGAACACTGAAGCTTTCTTT. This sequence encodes CASSLGGNTEAFF. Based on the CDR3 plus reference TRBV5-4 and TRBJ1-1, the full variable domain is ETGVTQSPTHLIKTRGQQVTLRCSSQSGHNTVSWYQQALGQGPQFIFQYYREEENGRGNFPPRFSGLQFPNYSSELNVNALELDDSALYLCASSLGGNTEAFFGQGTRLTVV.

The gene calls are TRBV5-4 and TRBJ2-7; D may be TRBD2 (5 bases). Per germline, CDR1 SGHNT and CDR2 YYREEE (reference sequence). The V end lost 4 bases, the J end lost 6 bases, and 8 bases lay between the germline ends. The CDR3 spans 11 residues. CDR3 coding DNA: TGTGCCAGCAGCCCTGGAGGCGAGCAGTACTTC. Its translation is CASSPGGEQYF.

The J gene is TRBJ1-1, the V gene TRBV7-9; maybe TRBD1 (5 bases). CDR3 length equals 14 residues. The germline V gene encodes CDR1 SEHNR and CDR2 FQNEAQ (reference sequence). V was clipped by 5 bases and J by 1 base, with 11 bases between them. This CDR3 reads CASSPQAPNTEAFF. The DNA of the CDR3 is TGTGCCAGCAGCCCACAGGCCCCGAACACTGAAGCTTTCTTT.

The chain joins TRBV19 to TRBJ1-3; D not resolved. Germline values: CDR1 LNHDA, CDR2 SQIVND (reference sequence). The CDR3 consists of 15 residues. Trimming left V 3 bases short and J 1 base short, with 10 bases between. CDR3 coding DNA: TGTGCCAGTAGTATCATTACGGGGTCTGGAAACACCATATATTTT. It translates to CASSIITGSGNTIYF.

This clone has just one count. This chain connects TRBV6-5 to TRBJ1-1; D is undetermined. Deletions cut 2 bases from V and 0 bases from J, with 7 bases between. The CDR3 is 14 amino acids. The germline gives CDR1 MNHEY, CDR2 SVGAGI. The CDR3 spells CASSYEDVNTEAFF. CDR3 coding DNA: TGTGCCAGCAGTTACGAGGATGTGAACACTGAAGCTTTCTTT.

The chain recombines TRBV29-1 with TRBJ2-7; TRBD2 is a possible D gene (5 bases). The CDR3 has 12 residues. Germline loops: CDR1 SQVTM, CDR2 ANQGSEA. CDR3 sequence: CSMVGSSYEQYF. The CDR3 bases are TGCTCGATGGTGGGGAGCTCCTACGAGCAGTACTTC.

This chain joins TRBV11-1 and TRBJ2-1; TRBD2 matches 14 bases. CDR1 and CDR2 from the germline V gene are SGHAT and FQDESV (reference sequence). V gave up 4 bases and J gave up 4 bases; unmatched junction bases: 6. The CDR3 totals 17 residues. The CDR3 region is CASSSGLAGDLYNEQFF. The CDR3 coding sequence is TGTGCCAGCAGCTCGGGACTAGCGGGAGACTTATACAATGAGCAGTTCTTC.

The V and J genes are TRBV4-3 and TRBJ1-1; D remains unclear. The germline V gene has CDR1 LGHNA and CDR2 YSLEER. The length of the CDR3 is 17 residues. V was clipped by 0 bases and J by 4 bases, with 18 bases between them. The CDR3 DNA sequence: TGCGCCAGCAGCCAAGAGGAGGGATTAGAATCCGTCACTGAAGCTTTCTTT. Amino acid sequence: CASSQEEGLESVTEAFF.

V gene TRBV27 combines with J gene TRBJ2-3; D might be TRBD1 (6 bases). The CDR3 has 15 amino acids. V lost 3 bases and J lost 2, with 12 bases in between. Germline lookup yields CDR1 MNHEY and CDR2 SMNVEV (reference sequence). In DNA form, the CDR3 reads TGTGCCAGCAGTTTGGGGGCAGGTATCACAGATACGCAGTATTTT. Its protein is CASSLGAGITDTQYF.

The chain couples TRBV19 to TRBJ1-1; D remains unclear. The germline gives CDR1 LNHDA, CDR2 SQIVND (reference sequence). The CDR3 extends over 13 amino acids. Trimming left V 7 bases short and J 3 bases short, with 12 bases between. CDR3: CASKDKSDTEAFF. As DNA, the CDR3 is TGTGCCAGTAAAGATAAGAGTGACACTGAAGCTTTCTTT.

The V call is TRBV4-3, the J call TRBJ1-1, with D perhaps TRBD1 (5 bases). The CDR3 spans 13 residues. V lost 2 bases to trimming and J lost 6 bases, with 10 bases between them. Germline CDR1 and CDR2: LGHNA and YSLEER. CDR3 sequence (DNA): TGCGCCAGCAGCCAAAGGGGCTTCGCTGAAGCTTTCTTT. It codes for CASSQRGFAEAFF.

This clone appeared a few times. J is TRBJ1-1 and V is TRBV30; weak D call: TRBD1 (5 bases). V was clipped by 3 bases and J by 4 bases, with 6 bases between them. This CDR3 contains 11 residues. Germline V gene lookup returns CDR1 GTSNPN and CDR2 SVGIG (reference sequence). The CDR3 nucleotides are TGTGCCTGGAGGGGGCGCACTGAAGCTTTCTTT. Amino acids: CAWRGRTEAFF.

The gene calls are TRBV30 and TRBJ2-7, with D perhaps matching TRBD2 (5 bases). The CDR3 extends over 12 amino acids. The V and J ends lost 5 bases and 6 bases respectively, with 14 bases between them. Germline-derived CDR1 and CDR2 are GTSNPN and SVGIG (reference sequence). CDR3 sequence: CAWAGSRREQYF. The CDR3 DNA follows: TGTGCCTGGGCGGGCTCGCGACGCGAGCAGTACTTC.